The clone carrying this TCR beta chain was counted only a few times. The antigen is undetermined. In the same sample, other DNA sequences code for this CDR3. The data stem from a study of somatic mutations in cytotoxic T cells in rheumatoid arthritis. On the study more broadly: Among the T-cell populations stained with V beta antibodies, some were separated by flow sorting at nearly 100% purity, including V beta1+ cells whose TCRB was sequenced.

The ends lost 4 bases at V and 2 bases at J; junction bases unmatched: 3. The CDR3 consists of 14 residues. Germline values: CDR1 SGHDT, CDR2 YYEEEE. The study, taken as a whole, reports: An increase in CD8+ clonality with age was seen in rheumatoid arthritis patients but not in healthy controls.

Here immunoSEQ multiplex PCR was the method, and the copy in TCRdb shows in-frame clones only, minus some. The sample lists about 25,000 clones, approximately 73% occurring once. The V call is TRBV5-6, the J call TRBJ2-7; 10 bases agree with TRBD1. Sequenced material: CD8+ T cells sorted from blood. The TCR originated in a woman aged 18-29 years in good health. CDR3 nucleotides: TGTGCCAGCAGCCTCGGACAGGGGGCCTACGAGCAGTACTTC. Protein product: CASSLGQGAYEQYF.